This T cell receptor beta chain came from a study of human T cells and chemical hapten exposure. TCRdb fed the RACE reads into MiXCR, producing one record per CDR3 protein. Of tens of thousands of distinct CDR3 sequences listed, roughly 10% are singletons. Time point specified: pre-sensitization, week 0. Treatment described: therapeutic diphenylcyclopropenone sensitization with weekly scalp DPC. Extraction of total RNA was performed on unfractionated whole blood. This clonotype was found a few times. The TCR comes from a woman in her 30s with alopecia areata. Some clones in this sample may be carry-over from other donors' samples. Sample: whole blood, taken in connection with sensitization to the hapten diphenylcyclopropenone (DPC).

CDR3 nucleotides: TGTGCCAGCAGCCCCCTCGGCAGGGATGGGCCCCAGCATTTT. Encoded protein: CASSPLGRDGPQHF. The chain has TRBV5-5 and TRBJ1-5, with D maybe TRBD1 (5 bases). The CDR3 totals 14 residues. The germline CDR1 and CDR2 sequences are SGHKS and YYEKEE (reference sequence). Trimming cost V 4 bases and J 9 bases, with 17 bases left between them.